These T cell receptor beta chains were read from a single sample in a study of blood T cell repertoires in COVID-19. The assay was immunoSEQ multiplex PCR, and TCRdb's table has in-frame clones only and misses some. Of roughly 250,000 clones listed, 88% are singletons. Sequencing was done on a sample of peripheral blood. These TCRs come from a woman in her twenties or thirties with acute or convalescent COVID-19. The CDR3 runs from the conserved cysteine through the conserved F or W. The D gene is left open where the match is weak. A clone size is listed for some rows: how often the clone was seen (once, few, many), or a class if it is expanded.

CDR3: CASSSGAGTEAFF
DNA: TGTGCCAGCAGCTCAGGGGCGGGCACTGAAGCTTTCTTT
D: NA
V: TRBV7-3
J: TRBJ1-1
size: few

CDR3: CASRDINEKLFF
DNA: TGTGCCAGCAGGGACATTAATGAAAAACTGTTTTTT
D: NA
V: TRBV19
J: TRBJ1-4
size: NA

CDR3: CASTWEANYGYTF
DNA: TGTGCCAGCACCTGGGAGGCTAACTATGGCTACACCTTC
D: NA
V: TRBV5-6
J: TRBJ1-2
size: NA

CDR3: CASSLGEVVDEQYF
DNA: TGTGCCAGCAGCTTAGGGGAGGTTGTCGACGAGCAGTACTTC
D: NA
V: TRBV11-3
J: TRBJ2-7
size: NA

CDR3: CASSREDRGLNIQYF
DNA: TGCGCCAGCAGCCGAGAAGACAGGGGACTAAACATTCAGTACTTC
D: TRBD1
V: TRBV4-3
J: TRBJ2-4
size: NA

CDR3: CASSSQISGNTIYF
DNA: TGTGCCAGTAGTAGCCAGATCTCTGGAAACACCATATATTTT
D: NA
V: TRBV19
J: TRBJ1-3
size: NA

CDR3: CASSVGQRQGTNSPLHF
DNA: TGTGCCAGCAGCGTAGGACAGAGACAGGGGACTAATTCACCCCTCCACTTT
D: TRBD1
V: TRBV9
J: TRBJ1-6
size: NA

CDR3: CASSARLAGRTGELFF
DNA: TGTGCCAGTAGTGCGCGACTAGCGGGACGGACCGGGGAGCTGTTTTTT
D: TRBD2
V: TRBV19
J: TRBJ2-2
size: once

CDR3: CASRRQGSSYNSPLHF
DNA: TGTGCCAGCAGACGACAGGGGAGCTCCTATAATTCACCCCTCCACTTT
D: TRBD1
V: TRBV3-1/TRBV3-2
J: TRBJ1-6
size: once

CDR3: CATSDSALAGANEQYF
DNA: TGTGCCACCAGTGATTCAGCACTAGCGGGAGCTAACGAGCAGTACTTC
D: TRBD2
V: TRBV24-1
J: TRBJ2-7
size: NA

CDR3: CASSFMARTGGNYEQYF
DNA: TGTGCCAGCAGCTTCATGGCACGGACAGGGGGTAACTACGAGCAGTACTTC
D: TRBD1
V: TRBV7-3
J: TRBJ2-7
size: NA

CDR3: CASSLAGRTNQPQHF
DNA: TGTGCCAGCAGCTTGGCCGGACGGACTAATCAGCCCCAGCATTTT
D: NA
V: TRBV5-6
J: TRBJ1-5
size: few

CDR3: CASSISGTSLPWATSTDTQYF
DNA: TGCGCCAGCAGTATATCCGGGACTAGCCTGCCCTGGGCTACTAGCACAGATACGCAGTATTTT
D: TRBD2
V: TRBV10-1
J: TRBJ2-3
size: NA

CDR3: CASSPPVHGLANTEAFF
DNA: TGTGCCAGCTCACCACCGGTGCACGGGTTGGCGAACACTGAAGCTTTCTTT
D: NA
V: TRBV18
J: TRBJ1-1
size: NA

CDR3: CASSTPGSRETQYF
DNA: TGTGCCAGCAGTACACCCGGGTCTAGGGAGACCCAGTACTTC
D: NA
V: TRBV25-1
J: TRBJ2-5
size: once

CDR3: CASSHRNSNTEAFF
DNA: TGTGCCAGCAGCCACCGGAACAGCAACACTGAAGCTTTCTTT
D: NA
V: TRBV6-5
J: TRBJ1-1
size: NA

CDR3: CASSTGIGELFF
DNA: TGTGCCAGTAGTACGGGGATCGGGGAGCTGTTTTTT
D: NA
V: TRBV19
J: TRBJ2-2
size: NA

CDR3: CARYQSSGAQETQYF
DNA: TGTGCCAGATATCAATCAAGCGGGGCACAAGAGACCCAGTACTTC
D: TRBD2
V: TRBV27
J: TRBJ2-5
size: NA

CDR3: CASSARTISSGANVLTF
DNA: TGTGCCAGCAGCGCCCGGACAATTAGCTCTGGGGCCAACGTCCTGACTTTC
D: NA
V: TRBV7-2
J: TRBJ2-6
size: once

CDR3: CSVTYSSGNTIYF
DNA: TGCAGCGTTACCTACAGTTCTGGAAACACCATATATTTT
D: NA
V: TRBV29-1
J: TRBJ1-3
size: NA

CDR3: CASSQVLRGAYDGYTF
DNA: TGCGCCAGCAGCCAAGTTCTCCGGGGGGCTTACGATGGCTACACCTTC
D: NA
V: TRBV4-3
J: TRBJ1-2
size: NA

CDR3: CASSLRTRYGYTF
DNA: TGTGCCAGCAGTTTAAGGACACGGTATGGCTACACCTTC
D: NA
V: TRBV27
J: TRBJ1-2
size: NA

CDR3: CASSLRSRLAGSPPYEQYF
DNA: TGCGCCAGCAGCTTGCGATCGAGACTAGCGGGAAGTCCCCCCTACGAGCAGTACTTC
D: TRBD2
V: TRBV5-1
J: TRBJ2-7
size: NA

CDR3: CASRLFTRTEAFF
DNA: TGTGCAAGTCGCTTATTTACGAGGACTGAAGCTTTCTTT
D: NA
V: TRBV12-2
J: TRBJ1-1
size: once

CDR3: CASMGAFGNTIYF
DNA: TGTGCCAGTATGGGGGCTTTTGGAAACACCATATATTTT
D: NA
V: TRBV27
J: TRBJ1-3
size: NA

CDR3: CASSLGQGDSKQETQYF
DNA: TGTGCCAGCAGCCTAGGACAGGGCGACTCCAAGCAAGAGACCCAGTACTTC
D: TRBD1
V: TRBV7-8
J: TRBJ2-5
size: NA

CDR3: CASSYSQMNTEAFF
DNA: TGTGCCAGCAGTTACTCCCAAATGAACACTGAAGCTTTCTTT
D: NA
V: TRBV6-2/TRBV6-3
J: TRBJ1-1
size: NA

CDR3: CASSLEGSSYNEQFF
DNA: TGTGCCAGCAGCTTGGAGGGGTCATCCTACAATGAGCAGTTCTTC
D: NA
V: TRBV5-8
J: TRBJ2-1
size: NA

CDR3: CASSTGNLKSPLHF
DNA: TGTGCCAGCAGCACAGGGAATCTAAAGTCACCCCTCCACTTT
D: NA
V: TRBV5-4
J: TRBJ1-6
size: once

CDR3: CASSLEDFVETDTQYF
DNA: TGTGCCAGCAGCTTGGAAGACTTTGTGGAGACGGATACGCAGTATTTT
D: NA
V: TRBV5-6
J: TRBJ2-3
size: NA

CDR3: CASSTGDPLQPQHF
DNA: TGTGCCTCGTCGACAGGGGACCCTCTTCAGCCCCAGCATTTT
D: TRBD1
V: TRBV30
J: TRBJ1-5
size: NA

CDR3: CSADQGLNYGYTF
DNA: TGCAGCGCAGACCAGGGCCTAAACTATGGCTACACCTTC
D: NA
V: TRBV29-1
J: TRBJ1-2
size: NA